These T cell receptor beta chains were read from a single sample in a study of T cell responses to AZD1222 COVID-19 vaccine. The repertoire was sequenced with immunoSEQ multiplex PCR; TCRdb's copy has only in-frame clones and lacks some. This table holds some 120,000 clones, roughly 92% found once. The source material was peripheral blood, sampled 28 days after the second AZD1222 dose. These receptors originate from an adult who received the AZD1222 COVID-19 vaccine. Each CDR3 is given with its conserved first and last residue. The D gene is left open where the match is weak. Expanded clones are given a class, and other clones once, few, many or no size at all.

.	TRBV7-9	TRBJ2-1	.	TGTGCCAGCAGCTCAGGAGGGAGTGAGCAGTTCTTC	CASSSGGSEQFF
TRBD2	TRBV19	TRBJ2-1	.	TGTGCCAGTAGTATCACTAGCGGGAGTACCTACGGTGAGCAGTTCTTC	CASSITSGSTYGEQFF
TRBD1	TRBV5-6	TRBJ1-2	.	TGTGCCAGCAGCTCCTATAGGACAGGGAGGGGAGAGGTCTATGGCTACACCTTC	CASSSYRTGRGEVYGYTF
.	TRBV2	TRBJ1-1	.	TGTGCCAGCAGCCCAAGGACCGTAATTGCGGACACTGAAGCTTTCTTT	CASSPRTVIADTEAFF
TRBD1	TRBV28	TRBJ1-1	.	TGTGCCAGCAGTTTAGGGACAGGGAGGGGTGAAGCTTTCTTT	CASSLGTGRGEAFF
TRBD1	TRBV5-8	TRBJ2-3	.	TGTGCCAGCAGCTTAACAGGGGGTGGATTCACAGATACGCAGTATTTT	CASSLTGGGFTDTQYF
.	TRBV25-1	TRBJ2-7	.	TGTGCCAGCAGTGCCTCAGGGTCTCTATCCTACGAGCAGTACTTC	CASSASGSLSYEQYF
.	TRBV28	TRBJ1-5	.	TGTGCCAGCAGGGAGTTCCATAGCAATCAGCCCCAGCATTTT	CASREFHSNQPQHF
.	TRBV10-1	TRBJ2-3	.	TGCGCCAGCAGTGGATCCCAGGGCTCAGATACGCAGTATTTT	CASSGSQGSDTQYF
.	TRBV7-9	TRBJ1-4	.	TGTGCCAGCAGCGGCCGGGACACACTAACTAATGAAAAACTGTTTTTT	CASSGRDTLTNEKLFF
.	TRBV7-9	TRBJ1-6	once	TGTGCCAGCACCAACCTATGGGGGACATTGTCACCCCTCCACTTT	CASTNLWGTLSPLHF
.	TRBV9	TRBJ1-3	.	TGTGCCAGCAGCGTAGGGCCCTCTGGAAACACCATATATTTT	CASSVGPSGNTIYF
.	TRBV6-5	TRBJ2-1	.	TGTGCCAGCAGGATCTTAGCCCCCTACAATGAGCAGTTCTTC	CASRILAPYNEQFF
TRBD1	TRBV3-1/TRBV3-2	TRBJ2-2	.	TGTGCCAGCAGCCTTCGGGGGACAGGGCACACCGGGGAGCTGTTTTTT	CASSLRGTGHTGELFF
.	TRBV5-4	TRBJ2-2	.	TGTGCCAGCAGCCTAGTATTAGCGGACACCGGGGAGCTGTTTTTT	CASSLVLADTGELFF
.	TRBV10-3	TRBJ2-7	.	TGTGCCATCAGTGAGTCGTGGACGCACTCCTACGAGCAGTACTTC	CAISESWTHSYEQYF
.	TRBV11-2	TRBJ2-1	.	TGTGCCAGCAGCTTAGACAGGGCGAATGAGCAGTTCTTC	CASSLDRANEQFF
.	TRBV30	TRBJ1-5	once	TGTGCCTGGAGTGTACATGGGGACCAGCCCCAGCATTTT	CAWSVHGDQPQHF
TRBD2	TRBV11-3	TRBJ2-7	.	TGTGCCAGCAGCTTAGATAGCGGGAGCTCCTACGAGCAGTACTTC	CASSLDSGSSYEQYF
.	TRBV6-1	TRBJ2-3	.	TGTGCCAGCAGTGAAGACGAGGGAGGGGGCGCAGATACGCAGTATTTT	CASSEDEGGGADTQYF
TRBD2	TRBV5-1	TRBJ2-3	.	TGCGCCAGCAGCTTGTTTGGACTAGCCTCAGATACGCAGTATTTT	CASSLFGLASDTQYF
.	TRBV2	TRBJ2-3	.	TGTGCCAGCACCTTTAGTACAGATACGCAGTATTTT	CASTFSTDTQYF
.	TRBV28	TRBJ2-7	.	TGTGCCAGCAGTTTAAGAGGTAACGAGCAGTACTTC	CASSLRGNEQYF
.	TRBV5-6	TRBJ2-7	.	TGTGCCAGCAGCTCCTGGGGACTCTACGAGCAGTACTTC	CASSSWGLYEQYF
.	TRBV2	TRBJ2-1	.	TGTGCCAGCAGCGGGGAAGCGATAGATGAGCAGTTCTTC	CASSGEAIDEQFF
.	TRBV18	TRBJ1-1	.	TGTGCCAGCTCACCCAACTCACAGGGCCTGAACACTGAAGCTTTCTTT	CASSPNSQGLNTEAFF
TRBD1	TRBV2	TRBJ1-6	.	TGTGCCAGCAGTGGACAGGGGAGTTCACCCCTCCACTTT	CASSGQGSSPLHF
TRBD1	TRBV28	TRBJ2-3	.	TGTGCCAGCAGAACCGGGACAGGGGGACGAATAGTCACAGATACGCAGTATTTT	CASRTGTGGRIVTDTQYF
.	TRBV6-5	TRBJ2-6	.	TGTGCCAGCAGTTACGGGGGGACAGGGGCCAACGTCCTGACTTTC	CASSYGGTGANVLTF
.	TRBV6-1	TRBJ2-7	.	TGTGCCAGCAGTGAATGGAGGGGGACGAAATACGAGCAGTACTTC	CASSEWRGTKYEQYF
.	TRBV7-9	TRBJ1-5	.	TGTGCCAGCAGCGAGCAGAACAGCAATCAGCCCCAGCATTTT	CASSEQNSNQPQHF
.	TRBV30	TRBJ1-1	once	TGTGCCTGGATTAGAAAGAACACTGAAGCTTTCTTT	CAWIRKNTEAFF
.	TRBV7-2	TRBJ2-5	.	TGTGCCAGCAGCTTCACAGGGATACAAGAGACCCAGTACTTC	CASSFTGIQETQYF